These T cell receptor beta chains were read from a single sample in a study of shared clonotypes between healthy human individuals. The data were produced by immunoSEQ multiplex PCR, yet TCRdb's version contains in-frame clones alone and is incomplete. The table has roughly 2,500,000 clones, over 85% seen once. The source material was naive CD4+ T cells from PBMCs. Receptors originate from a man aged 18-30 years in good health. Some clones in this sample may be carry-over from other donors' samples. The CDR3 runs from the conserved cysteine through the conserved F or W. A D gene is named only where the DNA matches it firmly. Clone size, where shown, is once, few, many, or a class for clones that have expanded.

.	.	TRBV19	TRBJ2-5	CASSIASRETQYF	TGTGCCAGTAGTATTGCTAGCAGAGAGACCCAGTACTTC
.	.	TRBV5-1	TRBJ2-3	CASSLAQPTDTQYF	TGCGCCAGCAGCTTGGCACAGCCTACTGATACGCAGTATTTT
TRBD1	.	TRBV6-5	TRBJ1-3	CASSGPGQFGNTIYF	TGTGCCAGCAGCGGCCCGGGACAGTTTGGTAACACCATATATTTT
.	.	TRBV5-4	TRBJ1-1	CASSLANRGNTEAFF	TGTGCCAGCAGCTTGGCCAATAGGGGGAACACTGAAGCTTTCTTT
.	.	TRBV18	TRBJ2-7	CASSPVSDYEQYF	TGTGCCAGCTCACCAGTAAGTGACTACGAGCAGTACTTC
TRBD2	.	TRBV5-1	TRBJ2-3	CASSLATSGSTDTQYF	TGCGCCAGCAGCTTGGCTACTAGCGGAAGCACAGATACGCAGTATTTT
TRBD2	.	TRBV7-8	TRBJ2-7	CASTHSGGQVDEQYF	TGTGCCAGCACCCATTCGGGGGGGCAGGTCGACGAGCAGTACTTC
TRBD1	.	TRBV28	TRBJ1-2	CASSPPWTGKPSRANYGYTF	TGTGCCAGCAGCCCGCCTTGGACAGGGAAGCCATCGCGGGCGAACTATGGCTACACCTTC
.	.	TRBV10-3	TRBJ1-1	CAISEGLNTEAFF	TGTGCCATCAGTGAGGGTTTGAACACTGAAGCTTTCTTT
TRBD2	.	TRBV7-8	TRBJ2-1	CASSLIPSGRSNEQFF	TGTGCCAGCAGCTTAATCCCGAGCGGGAGATCCAATGAGCAGTTCTTC
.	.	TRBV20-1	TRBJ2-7	CSANGHEQYF	TGCAGTGCTAACGGACACGAGCAGTACTTC
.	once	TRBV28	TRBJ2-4	CASSSDDRLGYF	TGTGCCAGCAGTTCGGACGACAGGTTAGGCTACTTC
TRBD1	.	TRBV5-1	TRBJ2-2	CASSHRQGNTGELFF	TGCGCCAGCAGTCACCGACAGGGCAACACCGGGGAGCTGTTTTTT
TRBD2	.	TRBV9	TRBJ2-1	CASSVVAGLGNYNEQFF	TGTGCCAGCAGCGTCGTTGCGGGACTAGGGAATTACAATGAGCAGTTCTTC
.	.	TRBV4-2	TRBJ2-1	CASSQDRLHLGDEQFF	TGTGCCAGCAGCCAAGATCGGTTACACCTAGGGGATGAGCAGTTCTTC
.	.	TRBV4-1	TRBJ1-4	CASSQDFAGTLANEKLFF	TGCGCCAGCAGCCAAGATTTTGCAGGGACGTTGGCTAATGAAAAACTGTTTTTT
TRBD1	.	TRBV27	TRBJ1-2	CASRTGGNYGYTF	TGTGCCAGCAGGACAGGGGGAAACTATGGCTACACCTTC
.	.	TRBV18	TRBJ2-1	CATKIGVYNEQFF	TGTGCCACCAAGATAGGGGTTTACAATGAGCAGTTCTTC
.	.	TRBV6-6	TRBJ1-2	CASSHSLVNYGYTF	TGTGCCAGCAGTCACAGCCTAGTTAACTATGGCTACACCTTC
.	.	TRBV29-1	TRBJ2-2	CSVEGRVSPRELFF	TGCAGCGTTGAAGGCAGGGTGAGCCCCCGGGAGCTGTTTTTT
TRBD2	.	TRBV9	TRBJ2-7	CASSVGTSGLFSYEQYF	TGTGCCAGCAGCGTAGGGACTAGCGGACTATTCTCCTACGAGCAGTACTTC
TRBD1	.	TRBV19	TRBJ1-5	CASSARDRGNQPQHF	TGTGCCAGTAGTGCCAGGGACAGGGGAAATCAGCCCCAGCATTTT